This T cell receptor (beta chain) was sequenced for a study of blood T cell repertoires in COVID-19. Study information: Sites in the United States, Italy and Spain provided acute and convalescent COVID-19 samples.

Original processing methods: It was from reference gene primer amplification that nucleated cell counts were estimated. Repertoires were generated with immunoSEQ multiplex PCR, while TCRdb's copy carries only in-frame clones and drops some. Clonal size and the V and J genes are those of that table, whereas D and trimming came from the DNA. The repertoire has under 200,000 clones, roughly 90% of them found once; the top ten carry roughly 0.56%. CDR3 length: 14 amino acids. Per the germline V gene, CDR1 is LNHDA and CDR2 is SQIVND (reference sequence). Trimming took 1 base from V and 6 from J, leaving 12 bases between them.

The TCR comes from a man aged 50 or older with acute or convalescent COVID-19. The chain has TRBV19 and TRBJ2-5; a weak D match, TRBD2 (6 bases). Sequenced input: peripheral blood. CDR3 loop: CASSIAGEIKTQYF. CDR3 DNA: TGTGCCAGTAGTATAGCGGGAGAAATAAAGACCCAGTACTTC.